These 23 T cell receptor beta chains share one sample of origin, sequenced in a study of cytomegalovirus exposure and HLA in healthy donors. The PCR used 60 Vbeta and 13 Jbeta primers. Libraries were prepared by immunoSEQ multiplex PCR; TCRdb keeps only in-frame clonotypes and omits some of them. This sample's clone table lists some 130,000 clones. The sample consisted of PBMCs. The receptor source for this set is a woman aged 40-49 years in good health and CMV-seropositive.

This chain links TRBV5-6 with TRBJ1-4; perhaps TRBD1 as D (5 bases). V was cut by 0 bases and J by 5 bases, with 17 bases left in between. The CDR3 length is 17 residues. CDR1 is SGHDT and CDR2 is YYEEEE in the germline V gene. The chain's CDR3 is CASSLADGGSRNEKLFF. CDR3 sequence (DNA): TGTGCCAGCAGCTTGGCCGACGGGGGGTCGAGAAATGAAAAACTGTTTTTT. The whole variable domain, filled in from reference TRBV5-6 and TRBJ1-4, reads DAGVTQSPTHLIKTRGQQVTLRCSPKSGHDTVSWYQQALGQGPQFIFQYYEEEERQRGNFPDRFSGHQFPNYSSELNVNALLLGDSALYLCASSLADGGSRNEKLFFGSGTQLSVL.

The rearrangement uses TRBV30 and TRBJ2-6, with unresolved D. Per the germline V gene, CDR1 is GTSNPN and CDR2 is SVGIG (reference sequence). Trimming removed 2 bases at V and 0 bases at J, with 14 bases between. There are 17 residues in the CDR3. CDR3 nucleotide sequence: TGTGCCTGGAGTCCACAGACCTCCAGCTCTGGGGCCAACGTCCTGACTTTC. Its protein is CAWSPQTSSSGANVLTF.

The V gene is TRBV18, the J gene TRBJ1-1, with D possibly matching TRBD1 (5 bases). The CDR3 consists of 14 residues. V was cut by 2 bases and J by 1 base, with 8 bases left in between. Germline V gene lookup returns CDR1 KGHSH and CDR2 LQKENI. The DNA of the CDR3 is TGTGCCAGCTCACCATGGCAGGGGAACACTGAAGCTTTCTTT. Its translation: CASSPWQGNTEAFF.

In DNA form, the CDR3 reads TGTGCCAGCAGTTTTACAGGGGCTTATTATGGCTACACCTTC. Translated: CASSFTGAYYGYTF. This chain links TRBV28 with TRBJ1-2; 7 nucleotides agree with TRBD1. The CDR3 spans 14 residues. CDR1 is MDHEN, CDR2 SYDVKM, per germline. The ends lost 3 bases at V and 5 bases at J; junction bases unmatched: 6.

This chain joins TRBV6-5 and TRBJ2-7; 8 bases align to TRBD2. This CDR3 has 13 residues. V dropped 10 bases and J dropped 1; count of bases not matched to a gene: 6. Germline V gene sequence: CDR1 MNHEY, CDR2 SVGAGI. CDR3 DNA sequence: TGTGCCACCATAAGCGGGAGATCCTACGAGCAGTACTTC. This codes for CATISGRSYEQYF.

The chain recombines TRBV29-1 with TRBJ2-5; 11 nucleotides agree with TRBD1. Germline CDR1 reads SQVTM; CDR2 reads ANQGSEA. The CDR3 runs to 13 residues. Germline trimming cut 6 bases from V and 6 bases from J; bases unmatched to any gene: 6. DNA of the CDR3: TGCAGCGTAGGGACAGGGGGTTGGAAGACCCAGTACTTC. This translates into CSVGTGGWKTQYF. Looking up the rest from reference TRBV29-1 and TRBJ2-5 gives the full variable domain: SAVISQKPSRDICQRGTSLTIQCQVDSQVTMMFWYRQQPGQSLTLIATANQGSEATYESGFVIDKFPISRPNLTFSTLTVSNMSPEDSSIYLCSVGTGGWKTQYFGPGTRLLVL.

This chain uses TRBV18 with TRBJ2-1; D uncertain. The CDR3 runs 14 residues. Germline assignment: CDR1 KGHSH and CDR2 LQKENI. The V and J ends lost 0 bases and 6 bases respectively, with 9 bases between them. CDR3 coding DNA: TGTGCCAGCTCACCACCGTCACTATCCAATGAGCAGTTCTTC. It is translated as CASSPPSLSNEQFF.

The chain links TRBV30 to TRBJ2-5; 8 bases are shared with TRBD1. CDR1 GTSNPN and CDR2 SVGIG come from the germline V gene (reference sequence). The CDR3 runs 14 residues. With 3 bases clipped from V and 5 bases from J, the junction kept 8 bases outside the gene matches. DNA of the CDR3: TGTGCCTGGAGGACCGGACAGGGTGGGGAGACCCAGTACTTC. Amino acid sequence: CAWRTGQGGETQYF.

The J gene is TRBJ2-2, the V gene TRBV23-1; D is unresolved. TRBV23-1 belongs to the ORF category, with a function that is uncertain. The CDR3 runs to 17 residues. V lost 2 bases, J lost 4 bases, and 17 bases lay in between. The CDR3 spells CASSQRRPGFGTGELFF. CDR3 in DNA: TGCGCCAGCAGTCAACGAAGACCCGGGTTCGGCACCGGGGAGCTGTTTTTT.

The rearrangement joins TRBV6-1 to TRBJ1-1; 10 nucleotides agree with TRBD1. Germline assignment: CDR1 MNHNS and CDR2 SASEGT. Germline trimming cut 6 bases from V and 5 bases from J; bases unmatched to any gene: 9. The CDR3 runs 15 residues. CDR3 sequence (DNA): TGTGCCAGCAGGGAGACAGGGGGCGCGGGAACTGAAGCTTTCTTT. It translates to CASRETGGAGTEAFF.

This chain connects TRBV25-1 to TRBJ2-5, with 13 bases that match TRBD2. The V and J ends lost 4 bases and 1 base, in that order; junction bases with no gene match: 6. The CDR3 is 17 residues long. Germline-derived CDR1 and CDR2 are MGHDK and SYGVNS. The CDR3 loop reads CASSGRTSGRFQETQYF. The DNA for the CDR3 is TGTGCCAGCAGTGGAAGGACTAGCGGGAGATTCCAAGAGACCCAGTACTTC.

This chain uses TRBV5-4 with TRBJ2-2; 10 bases agree with TRBD1. CDR3 length equals 15 residues. Germline V gene sequence: CDR1 SGHNT, CDR2 YYREEE (reference sequence). The V segment lost 5 bases and the J segment 4 bases; nucleotides outside the gene matches: 5. The chain's CDR3 is CASRSGQGSTGELFF. The DNA of the CDR3 is TGTGCCAGCAGATCGGGACAGGGGTCCACCGGGGAGCTGTTTTTT.

The V call is TRBV28, the J call TRBJ2-2, with 8 bases lining up with TRBD1. V dropped 6 bases and J dropped 6; count of bases not matched to a gene: 18. The CDR3 is 18 amino acids. Germline CDR1 reads MDHEN; CDR2 reads SYDVKM. CDR3 DNA sequence: TGTGCCAGCAGCAAAGAGGTTAGCCAGGGGGCGCGGTCCGGGGAGCTGTTTTTT. Translated: CASSKEVSQGARSGELFF. The whole variable domain, filled in from reference TRBV28 and TRBJ2-2, reads DVKVTQSSRYLVKRTGEKVFLECVQDMDHENMFWYRQDPGLGLRLIYFSYDVKMKEKGDIPEGYSVSREKKERFSLILESASTNQTSMYLCASSKEVSQGARSGELFFGEGSRLTVL.

The chain couples TRBV14 to TRBJ2-2, with a tentative D call TRBD2 (5 bases). This CDR3 is 16 amino acids long. Trimming removed 4 bases at V and 5 bases at J, with 17 bases between. Germline V gene data show CDR1 as SGHDN and CDR2 as FVKESK. CDR3: CASSRGTGRTTGELFF. The CDR3 DNA is TGTGCCAGCAGCCGGGGAACGGGAAGAACAACCGGGGAGCTGTTTTTT.

The V and J genes are TRBV18 and TRBJ2-7; 8 bases agree with TRBD1. There are 15 residues in the CDR3. The junction had 10 bases not matched to a gene; V was cut back by 3 bases and J by 6 bases. The germline V gene has CDR1 KGHSH and CDR2 LQKENI. As DNA, the CDR3 is TGTGCCAGCTCACCTACCGGGACAGGAATTGGCGAGCAGTACTTC. Encoded protein: CASSPTGTGIGEQYF.

This rearrangement joins TRBV5-1 to TRBJ2-7; TRBD2 matches 10 bases. CDR1 SGHRS and CDR2 YFSETQ come from the germline V gene. This CDR3 is built from 15 residues. V shed 0 bases and J 0 bases; nucleotides not matched to a gene: 0. The CDR3 spells CASSLASGSSYEQYF. The CDR3 region has the DNA TGCGCCAGCAGCTTGGCTAGCGGGAGCTCCTACGAGCAGTACTTC.

The chain combines TRBV28 with TRBJ2-5; TRBD1 matches 10 bases. This CDR3 is 15 amino acids long. CDR1 and CDR2 from the germline V gene are MDHEN and SYDVKM. Trimming removed 5 bases from V and 4 bases from J; junction bases left unmatched: 7. The DNA for the CDR3 is TGTGCCAGCAGTGCTTCGACAGGGGGCCCAGAGACCCAGTACTTC. Translated, it gives CASSASTGGPETQYF.

The J gene is TRBJ2-1, the V gene TRBV19, with a possible D match to TRBD1 (6 bases). Germline V gives CDR1 LNHDA, CDR2 SQIVND (reference sequence). V shed 5 bases and J shed 10 bases, with 24 bases lying between them. The CDR3 is 16 residues long. The chain's CDR3 is CASSLTKATGSGEQFF. CDR3 nucleotides: TGTGCCAGTAGTCTAACGAAGGCCACAGGGTCGGGAGAGCAGTTCTTC. Based on the CDR3 plus reference TRBV19 and TRBJ2-1, the full variable domain is DGGITQSPKYLFRKEGQNVTLSCEQNLNHDAMYWYRQDPGQGLRLIYYSQIVNDFQKGDIAEGYSVSREKKESFPLTVTSAQKNPTAFYLCASSLTKATGSGEQFFGPGTRLTVL.

The chain joins TRBV7-9 to TRBJ1-1, with unresolved D. CDR3 length: 15 amino acids. Per germline, CDR1 SEHNR and CDR2 FQNEAQ (reference sequence). Deletions cut 3 bases from V and 2 bases from J, with 13 bases between. CDR3 region: CASSFSGSANTEAFF. The CDR3, as DNA: TGTGCCAGCAGCTTCTCGGGGAGTGCAAACACTGAAGCTTTCTTT.

The chain uses TRBV5-6 and TRBJ1-2; TRBD1 matches 8 bases. J lost 1 base, V lost 0 bases, and 5 bases had no gene match. CDR3 length equals 16 residues. Germline V gene lookup returns CDR1 SGHDT and CDR2 YYEEEE. CDR3 residues: CASSLETGEVNYGYTF. CDR3 DNA: TGTGCCAGCAGCTTGGAGACAGGGGAAGTTAACTATGGCTACACCTTC.

The J gene is TRBJ2-3, the V gene TRBV11-2, with 7 bases identical to TRBD2. Per the germline V gene, CDR1 is SGHAT and CDR2 is FQNNGV. The CDR3 is made up of 18 amino acids. Unmatched junction bases numbered 12, after V lost 1 base and J lost 2 bases. CDR3 amino acids: CASSLVPARETLTDTQYF. The CDR3 DNA sequence: TGTGCCAGCAGCTTAGTACCCGCGCGGGAGACCCTCACAGATACGCAGTATTTT.

The V gene is TRBV7-2, the J gene TRBJ2-5; 7 bases map to TRBD1. After removal of 6 bases from V and 2 bases from J, the junction contained 6 bases not matched to a gene. Looked up from germline, CDR1 is SGHTA and CDR2 is FQGNSA. This CDR3 has 14 amino acids. CDR3 loop: CASRRAGGQETQYF. Written as DNA, the CDR3 is TGTGCCAGCAGAAGGGCAGGGGGTCAAGAGACCCAGTACTTC.

CDR3 sequence: CAISGGIGNEQFF. The CDR3 DNA follows: TGTGCCATCTCCGGGGGAATTGGCAATGAGCAGTTCTTC. The chain has TRBV10-3 and TRBJ2-1; maybe TRBD2 (6 bases). The CDR3 runs to 13 residues. Per the germline V gene, CDR1 is ENHRY and CDR2 is SYGVKD. Trimming left V 8 bases short and J 6 bases short, with 14 bases between.